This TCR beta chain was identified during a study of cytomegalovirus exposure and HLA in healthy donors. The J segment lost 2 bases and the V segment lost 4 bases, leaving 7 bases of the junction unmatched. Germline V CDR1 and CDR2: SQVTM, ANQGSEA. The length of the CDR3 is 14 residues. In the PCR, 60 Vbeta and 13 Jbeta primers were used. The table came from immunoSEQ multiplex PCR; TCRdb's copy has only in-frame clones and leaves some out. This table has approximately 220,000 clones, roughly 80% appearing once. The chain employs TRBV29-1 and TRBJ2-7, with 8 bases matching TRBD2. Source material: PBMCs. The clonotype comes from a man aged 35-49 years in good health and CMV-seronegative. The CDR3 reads CSVAKRENTYEQYF. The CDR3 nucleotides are TGCAGCGTTGCGAAGCGGGAGAATACCTACGAGCAGTACTTC.